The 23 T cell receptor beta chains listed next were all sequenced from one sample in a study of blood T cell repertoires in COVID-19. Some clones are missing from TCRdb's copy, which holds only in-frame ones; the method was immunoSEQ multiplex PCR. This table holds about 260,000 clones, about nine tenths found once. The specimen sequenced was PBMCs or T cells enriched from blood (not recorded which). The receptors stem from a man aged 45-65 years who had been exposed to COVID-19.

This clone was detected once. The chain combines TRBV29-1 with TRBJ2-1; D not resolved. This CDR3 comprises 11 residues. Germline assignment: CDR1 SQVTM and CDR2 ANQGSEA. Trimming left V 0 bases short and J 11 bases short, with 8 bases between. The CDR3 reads CSVEDLGKQFF. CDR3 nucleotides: TGCAGCGTTGAAGATCTAGGAAAGCAGTTCTTC.

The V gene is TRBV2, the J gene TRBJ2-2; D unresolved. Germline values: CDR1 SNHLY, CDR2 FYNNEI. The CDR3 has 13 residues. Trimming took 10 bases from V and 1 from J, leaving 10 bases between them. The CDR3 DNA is TGTGCCACCACCGGGTTGAACACCGGGGAGCTGTTTTTT. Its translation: CATTGLNTGELFF.

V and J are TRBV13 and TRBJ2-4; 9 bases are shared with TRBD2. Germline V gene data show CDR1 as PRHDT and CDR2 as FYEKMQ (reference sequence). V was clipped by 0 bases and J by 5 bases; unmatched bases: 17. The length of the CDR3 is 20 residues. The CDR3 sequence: CASSLGMDEGTSKRQNIQYF. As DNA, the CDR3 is TGTGCCAGCAGCTTAGGGATGGATGAGGGGACTAGCAAAAGGCAAAACATTCAGTACTTC.

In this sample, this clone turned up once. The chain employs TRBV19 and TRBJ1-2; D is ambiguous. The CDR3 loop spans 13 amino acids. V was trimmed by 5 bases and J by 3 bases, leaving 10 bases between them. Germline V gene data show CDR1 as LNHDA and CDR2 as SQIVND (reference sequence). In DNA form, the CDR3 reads TGTGCCAGTAGTTCAGACGGAGACTATGGCTACACCTTC. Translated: CASSSDGDYGYTF.

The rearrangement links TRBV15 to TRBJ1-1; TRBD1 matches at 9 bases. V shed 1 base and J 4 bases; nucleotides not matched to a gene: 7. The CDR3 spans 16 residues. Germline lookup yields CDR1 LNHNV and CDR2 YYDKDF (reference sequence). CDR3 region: CATSRGGQGVSTEAFF. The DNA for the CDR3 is TGTGCCACCAGCAGAGGGGGACAGGGAGTGAGCACTGAAGCTTTCTTT.

This CDR3 reads CASSLKAGDHNEQFF. CDR3 coding DNA: TGCGCCAGCAGCTTGAAGGCAGGGGATCACAATGAGCAGTTCTTC. The chain carries TRBV5-1 and TRBJ2-1; D might be TRBD1 (6 bases). Per germline, CDR1 SGHRS and CDR2 YFSETQ. The ends were cut back, 1 base at V and 5 bases at J, with 13 bases in the middle. This CDR3 is built from 15 residues.

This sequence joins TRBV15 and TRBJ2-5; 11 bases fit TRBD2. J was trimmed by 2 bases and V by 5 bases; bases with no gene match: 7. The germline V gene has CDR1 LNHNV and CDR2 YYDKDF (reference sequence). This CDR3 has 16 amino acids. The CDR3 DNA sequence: TGTGCCACCAGCGGAACTAGCGGGGGTCCACAAGAGACCCAGTACTTC. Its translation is CATSGTSGGPQETQYF. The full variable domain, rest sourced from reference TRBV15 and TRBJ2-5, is DAMVIQNPRYQVTQFGKPVTLSCSQTLNHNVMYWYQQKSSQAPKLLFHYYDKDFNNEADTPDNFQSRRPNTSFCFLDIRSPGLGDTAMYLCATSGTSGGPQETQYFGPGTRLLVL.

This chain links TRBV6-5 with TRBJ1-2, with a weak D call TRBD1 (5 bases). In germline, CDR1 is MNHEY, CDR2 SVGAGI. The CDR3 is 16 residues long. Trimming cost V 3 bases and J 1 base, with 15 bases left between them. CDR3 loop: CASSYVFGGVNYGYTF. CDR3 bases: TGTGCCAGCAGTTATGTTTTTGGGGGGGTTAACTATGGCTACACCTTC.

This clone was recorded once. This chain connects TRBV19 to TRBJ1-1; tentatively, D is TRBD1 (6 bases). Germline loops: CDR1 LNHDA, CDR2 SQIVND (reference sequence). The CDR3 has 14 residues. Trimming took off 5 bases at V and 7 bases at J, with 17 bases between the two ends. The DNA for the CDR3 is TGTGCCAGTAGTGCCTCCCCAGGGGTTGTTGAAGCTTTCTTT. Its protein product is CASSASPGVVEAFF.

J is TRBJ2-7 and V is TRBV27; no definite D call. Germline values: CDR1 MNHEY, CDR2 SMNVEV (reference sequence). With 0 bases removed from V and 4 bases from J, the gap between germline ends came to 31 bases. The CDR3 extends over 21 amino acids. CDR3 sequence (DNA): TGTGCCAGCAGTTTATCTCTTGGGCTACTCGTTTCTGGGTTTGTTTGTTACGAGCAGTACGTC. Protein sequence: CASSLSLGLLVSGFVCYEQYV.

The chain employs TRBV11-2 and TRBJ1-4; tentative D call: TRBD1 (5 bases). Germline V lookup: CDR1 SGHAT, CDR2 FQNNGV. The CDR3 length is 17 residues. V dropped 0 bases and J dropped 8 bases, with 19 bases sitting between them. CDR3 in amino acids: CASSLDSPQGGGEKLFF. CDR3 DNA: TGTGCCAGCAGCTTAGATTCCCCGCAGGGTGGAGGGGAAAAACTGTTTTTT. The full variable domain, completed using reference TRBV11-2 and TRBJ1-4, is EAGVAQSPRYKIIEKRQSVAFWCNPISGHATLYWYQQILGQGPKLLIQFQNNGVVDDSQLPKDRFSAERLKGVDSTLKIQPAKLEDSAVYLCASSLDSPQGGGEKLFFGSGTQLSVL.

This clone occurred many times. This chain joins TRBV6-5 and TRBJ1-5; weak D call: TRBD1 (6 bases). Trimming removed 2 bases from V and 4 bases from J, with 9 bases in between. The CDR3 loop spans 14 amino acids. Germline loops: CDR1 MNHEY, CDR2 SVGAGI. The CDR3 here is CASSYDRKNQPQHF. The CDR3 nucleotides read TGTGCCAGCAGTTACGACAGGAAAAATCAGCCCCAGCATTTT.

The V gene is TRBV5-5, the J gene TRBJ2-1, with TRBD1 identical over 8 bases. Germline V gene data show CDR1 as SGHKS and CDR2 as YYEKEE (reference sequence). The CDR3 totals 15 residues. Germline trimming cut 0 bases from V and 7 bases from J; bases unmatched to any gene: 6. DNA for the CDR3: TGTGCCAGCAGCTTGGTGGGACAGGTTCAAAATGAGCAGTTCTTC. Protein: CASSLVGQVQNEQFF.

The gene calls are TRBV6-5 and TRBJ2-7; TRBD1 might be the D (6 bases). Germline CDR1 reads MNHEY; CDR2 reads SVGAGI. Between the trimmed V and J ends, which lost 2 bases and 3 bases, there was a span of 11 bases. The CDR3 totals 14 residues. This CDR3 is CASSYVGQNYEQYF. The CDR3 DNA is TGTGCCAGCAGTTACGTCGGACAGAACTACGAGCAGTACTTC.

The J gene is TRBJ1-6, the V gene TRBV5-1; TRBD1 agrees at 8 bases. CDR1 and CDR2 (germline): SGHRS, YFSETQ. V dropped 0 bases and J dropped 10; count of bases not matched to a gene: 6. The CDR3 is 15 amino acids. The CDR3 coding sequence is TGCGCCAGCAGCTTGGCGCAGGGGGCCCGATCACCCCTCCACTTT. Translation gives CASSLAQGARSPLHF.

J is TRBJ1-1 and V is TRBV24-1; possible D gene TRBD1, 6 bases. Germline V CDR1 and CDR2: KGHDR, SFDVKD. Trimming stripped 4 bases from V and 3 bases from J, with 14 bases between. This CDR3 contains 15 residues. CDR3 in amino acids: CATSDPKGGDTEAFF. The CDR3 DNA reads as TGTGCCACCAGTGACCCGAAAGGGGGGGACACTGAAGCTTTCTTT.

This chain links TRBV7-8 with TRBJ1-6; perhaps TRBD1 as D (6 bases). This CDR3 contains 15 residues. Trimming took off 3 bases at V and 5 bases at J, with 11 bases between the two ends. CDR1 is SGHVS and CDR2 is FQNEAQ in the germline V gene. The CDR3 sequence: CASSFDRIHNSPLHF. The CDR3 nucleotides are TGTGCCAGCAGCTTCGACAGGATTCATAATTCACCCCTCCACTTT.

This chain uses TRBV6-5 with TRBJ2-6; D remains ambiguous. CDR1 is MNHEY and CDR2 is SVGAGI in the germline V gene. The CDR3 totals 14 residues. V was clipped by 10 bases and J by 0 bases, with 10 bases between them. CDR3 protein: CATVESSGANVLTF. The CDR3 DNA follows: TGTGCCACCGTAGAAAGCTCTGGGGCCAACGTCCTGACTTTC.

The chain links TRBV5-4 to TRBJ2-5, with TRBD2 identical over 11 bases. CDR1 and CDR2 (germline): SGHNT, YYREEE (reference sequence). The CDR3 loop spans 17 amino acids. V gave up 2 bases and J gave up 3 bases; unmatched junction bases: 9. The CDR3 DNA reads TGTGCCAGCAGCTTACATCCCGGGACTAGCGGAAAAGAGACCCAGTACTTC. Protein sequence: CASSLHPGTSGKETQYF.

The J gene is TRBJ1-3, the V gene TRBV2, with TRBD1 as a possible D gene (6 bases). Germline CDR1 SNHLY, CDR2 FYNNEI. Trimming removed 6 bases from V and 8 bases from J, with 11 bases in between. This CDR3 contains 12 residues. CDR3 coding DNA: TGTGCCAGCAGGGGGGCCCAGTACACCATATATTTT. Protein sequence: CASRGAQYTIYF.

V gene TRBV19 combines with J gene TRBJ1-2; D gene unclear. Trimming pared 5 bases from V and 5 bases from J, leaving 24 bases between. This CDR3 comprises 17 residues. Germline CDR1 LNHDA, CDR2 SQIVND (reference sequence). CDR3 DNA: TGTGCCAGTAGTTCGAACCCTCAGACTCGGCAGACTTATGGCTACACCTTC. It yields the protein CASSSNPQTRQTYGYTF.

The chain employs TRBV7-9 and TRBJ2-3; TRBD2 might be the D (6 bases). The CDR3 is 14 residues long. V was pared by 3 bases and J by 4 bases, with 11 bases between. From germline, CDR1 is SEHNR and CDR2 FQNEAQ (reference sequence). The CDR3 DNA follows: TGTGCCAGCAGCTTTAGCGGAGCCTCAGATACGCAGTATTTT. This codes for CASSFSGASDTQYF.

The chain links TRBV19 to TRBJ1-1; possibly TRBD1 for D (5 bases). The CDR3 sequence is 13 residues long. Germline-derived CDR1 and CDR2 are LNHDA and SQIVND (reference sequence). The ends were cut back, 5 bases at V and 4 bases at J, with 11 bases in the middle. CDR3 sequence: CASSPWTRTEAFF. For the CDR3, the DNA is TGTGCCAGTAGTCCCTGGACACGCACTGAAGCTTTCTTT.